The TCR beta chain described here comes from a study of blood T cell repertoires in COVID-19. At the level of the study: From the United States, Italy and Spain came samples of acute and convalescent COVID-19. Sample material is recorded as cDNA or gDNA derived from T cells, B-cell-depleted T cells, or PBMCs.

Authors' data handling: Reference gene primers were amplified, and this amplification served to estimate nucleated cell counts. Clones were read by immunoSEQ multiplex PCR, and TCRdb kept only the in-frame ones, dropping some. The V and J calls and clone size were taken over from that table, and D and trimming were inferred from the DNA. In the table there are some 210,000 clones, approximately 89% of which are singletons. With V trimmed by 5 bases and J by 9 bases, 5 bases remained unmatched. Looked up from germline, CDR1 is SGHVS and CDR2 is FQNEAQ. CDR3 length equals 12 residues. Material: peripheral blood. This receptor was taken from a woman in her forties with acute or convalescent COVID-19. This chain links TRBV7-8 with TRBJ1-1, with 8 bases identical to TRBD1. CDR3: CASSPRQGKAFF. The CDR3 DNA reads as TGTGCCAGCAGCCCCCGACAGGGGAAAGCTTTCTTT.